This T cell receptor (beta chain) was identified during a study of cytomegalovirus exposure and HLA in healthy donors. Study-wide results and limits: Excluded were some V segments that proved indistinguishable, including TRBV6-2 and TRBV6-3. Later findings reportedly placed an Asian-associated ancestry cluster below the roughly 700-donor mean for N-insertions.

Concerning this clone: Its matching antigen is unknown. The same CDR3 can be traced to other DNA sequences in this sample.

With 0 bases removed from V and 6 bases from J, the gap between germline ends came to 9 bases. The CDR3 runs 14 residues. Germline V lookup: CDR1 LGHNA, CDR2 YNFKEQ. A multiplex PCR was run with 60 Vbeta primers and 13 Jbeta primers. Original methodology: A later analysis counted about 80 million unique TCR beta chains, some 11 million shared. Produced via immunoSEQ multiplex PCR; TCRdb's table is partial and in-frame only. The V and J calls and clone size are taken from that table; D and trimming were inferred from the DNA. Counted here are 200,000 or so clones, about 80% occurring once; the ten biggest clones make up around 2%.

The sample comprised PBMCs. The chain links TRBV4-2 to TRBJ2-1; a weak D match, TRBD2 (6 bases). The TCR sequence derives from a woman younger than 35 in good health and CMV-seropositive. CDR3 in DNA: TGTGCCAGCAGCCAAGATCTGGGGGGCAATGAGCAGTTCTTC. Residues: CASSQDLGGNEQFF.